Below are 11 T cell receptor beta chains sequenced from a single sample in a study of blood T cell repertoires in COVID-19. The repertoire was sequenced with immunoSEQ multiplex PCR; TCRdb's copy has only in-frame clones and lacks some. The sample has 390,000 or so clones; roughly 89% are singletons. Input material: peripheral blood. These receptors all stem from a man younger than 35 with active or convalescent COVID-19.

The chain combines TRBV19 with TRBJ2-7, with a weak D call TRBD1 (6 bases). The CDR3 sequence is 13 residues long. Germline CDR1 is LNHDA and CDR2 is SQIVND (reference sequence). Deletions cut 5 bases from V and 3 bases from J, with 11 bases between. CDR3 region: CASSVTDSYEQYF. Written as DNA, the CDR3 is TGTGCCAGTAGTGTAACGGACAGCTACGAGCAGTACTTC.

This chain connects TRBV5-1 to TRBJ1-1; D might be TRBD1 (6 bases). V was pared by 0 bases and J by 7 bases, with 13 bases between. CDR3 size: 14 residues. Germline values: CDR1 SGHRS, CDR2 YFSETQ. CDR3 protein: CASSLVRGHGEAFF. CDR3 coding DNA: TGCGCCAGCAGCTTGGTCAGGGGTCATGGTGAAGCTTTCTTT.

This clone was seen more than once but under ten times. The V and J genes are TRBV5-6 and TRBJ2-3; D unclear. Germline V CDR1 and CDR2: SGHDT, YYEEEE. V was cut by 0 bases and J by 6 bases, with 8 bases left in between. The CDR3 has 13 amino acids. CDR3 nucleotides: TGTGCCAGCAGCTTGGGTGCCCGGGATACGCAGTATTTT. Protein sequence: CASSLGARDTQYF.

A few counts support this clone. The genes are TRBV6-5 and TRBJ1-2, with 9 bases aligning to TRBD1. The V and J ends lost 7 bases and 5 bases, in that order; junction bases with no gene match: 8. The CDR3 has 14 amino acids. The germline V gene has CDR1 MNHEY and CDR2 SVGAGI. The CDR3 loop reads CASTTGGNIYGYTF. In DNA, the CDR3 is TGTGCCAGCACCACAGGGGGCAACATTTATGGCTACACCTTC.

The gene calls are TRBV29-1 and TRBJ1-1, with a tentative D call TRBD1 (5 bases). The CDR3 has 13 amino acids. Germline CDR1 and CDR2: SQVTM and ANQGSEA. V dropped 7 bases and J dropped 1 base, with 13 bases sitting between them. The chain's CDR3 is CSAATEKNTEAFF. The DNA for the CDR3 is TGCAGCGCCGCGACAGAAAAGAACACTGAAGCTTTCTTT.

The chain combines TRBV11-3 with TRBJ2-1, with D perhaps matching TRBD1 (6 bases). Germline-derived CDR1 and CDR2 are SGHNT and YENEEA. The CDR3 runs to 12 residues. Trimming took off 5 bases at V and 12 bases at J, with 14 bases between the two ends. The CDR3 is CASSEGTNRQFF. As DNA, the CDR3 is TGTGCCAGCAGCGAAGGGACAAACAGGCAGTTCTTC. Variable domain in full (rest from reference TRBV11-3 and TRBJ2-1): EAGVVQSPRYKIIEKKQPVAFWCNPISGHNTLYWYLQNLGQGPELLIRYENEEAVDDSQLPKDRFSAERLKGVDSTLKIQPAELGDSAVYLCASSEGTNRQFFGPGTRLTVL.

The rearrangement joins TRBV3-1 (or the pseudogene TRBV3-2) to TRBJ2-2; the match to TRBD2 covers 13 bases. The V gene's germline CDR1 is LGHDT and CDR2 YNNKEL (reference sequence). The CDR3 spans 18 residues. Trimming at V came to 0 bases and at J to 3 bases, leaving 4 bases not matched to a gene. CDR3 sequence reads: CASSQDTGLAGDTGELFF. The CDR3 nucleotides read TGTGCCAGCAGCCAAGATACTGGACTAGCGGGAGACACCGGGGAGCTGTTTTTT.

The chain combines TRBV5-5 with TRBJ1-1; TRBD1 agrees at 9 bases. This CDR3 is built from 16 residues. CDR1 is SGHKS and CDR2 is YYEKEE in the germline V gene (reference sequence). V was pared by 3 bases and J by 2 bases, with 8 bases of the junction left unmatched. The CDR3, as DNA: TGTGCCAGCAGCTCACAGGGGGCTATAATAAACACTGAAGCTTTCTTT. Residues: CASSSQGAIINTEAFF.

The V gene is TRBV19, the J gene TRBJ2-1; possibly TRBD1 for D (5 bases). The V gene's germline CDR1 is LNHDA and CDR2 SQIVND (reference sequence). CDR3 length: 14 residues. Trimming removed 4 bases at V and 4 bases at J, with 11 bases between. CDR3 loop: CASSTDSFYNEQFF. The CDR3 DNA follows: TGTGCCAGTAGTACCGACAGTTTTTACAATGAGCAGTTCTTC. Filled out from reference TRBV19 and TRBJ2-1, the complete variable domain reads DGGITQSPKYLFRKEGQNVTLSCEQNLNHDAMYWYRQDPGQGLRLIYYSQIVNDFQKGDIAEGYSVSREKKESFPLTVTSAQKNPTAFYLCASSTDSFYNEQFFGPGTRLTVL.

This sequence joins TRBV4-1 and TRBJ1-2, with D uncertain. V gave up 5 bases and J gave up 6 bases, with 16 bases separating them. Germline V gene data show CDR1 as MGHRA and CDR2 as YSYEKL. CDR3 size: 14 residues. The CDR3 loop reads CASSSPGGPHGYTF. The CDR3 coding sequence is TGCGCCAGCAGCTCCCCGGGAGGACCCCATGGCTACACCTTC.

This clone was detected only once. The rearrangement links TRBV4-1 to TRBJ2-3; a weak D match, TRBD1 (5 bases). This CDR3 is built from 14 residues. Germline CDR1 reads MGHRA; CDR2 reads YSYEKL. Trimming left V 3 bases short and J 3 bases short, with 10 bases between. Here the CDR3 reads CASSHLTGTDTQYF. Written as DNA, the CDR3 is TGCGCCAGCAGCCACCTCACAGGTACAGATACGCAGTATTTT.